This T cell receptor (beta chain) emerged from a study of CD8 T cells in Susac syndrome. RNA in amounts of roughly 0.5 to 1 ug was reverse transcribed with random hexamers. Coverage of TCR beta CDR3 amplification by immunoSEQ multiplex PCR extended to 54 Vbeta and 13 Jbeta. MiXCR, applied by TCRdb to the immunoSEQ multiplex PCR reads, yields one record per CDR3 protein. The sample carries a few hundred thousand distinct CDR3 sequences, just over 90% recorded once. The CDR3 has 15 residues. Trimming removed 2 bases from V and 4 bases from J; junction bases left unmatched: 4. Germline CDR1 MNHEY, CDR2 SVGAGI. Negative magnetic isolation gave CD8+ and CD4+ cells; FACS enriched CD8+ TEMRA.

The source of this sequence is a human donor with multiple sclerosis. V and J are TRBV6-5 and TRBJ1-2; TRBD1 agrees at 10 bases. The sample consisted of CD4+ T cells from PBMCs. In nucleotides, the CDR3 is TGTGCCAGCAGTTACCAGGACAGGGGGATCTATGGCTACACCTTC. This translates into CASSYQDRGIYGYTF.